Listed below are T cell receptor beta chains from one sample, sequenced in a study of T cell repertoires and Cas9 in healthy adults. The assay was immunoSEQ multiplex PCR, and TCRdb's table has in-frame clones only and misses some. There are tens of thousands of clones in the sample; about 90% occur only once, and about 0.78% lies in the top ten. The sample taken for sequencing was CD4+ effector T cells (CD127+, CD25-, CD137-, CD154-) from PBMCs; culture status not recorded. Receptors were obtained from a human donor in good health. Both conserved end residues are part of each CDR3.

v_call	cdr3_aa
TRBV5-4	CASSPLGGPNSPLHF
TRBV27	CASSITVLLGSSYNEQFF
TRBV28	CASSQTGEGNTEAFF
TRBV6-1	CATSLGAVGGQPQHF
TRBV5-4	CASRAGWEEKLFF
TRBV10-3	CAIRSGGYADTQYF
TRBV10-3	CAIRYSGTNSSPLHF
TRBV15	CATKYPASTDTQYF
TRBV5-1	CASSLGTTTSEQYF
TRBV19	CASSMSEEAFF
TRBV9	CASSQAFGESNYGYTF
TRBV19	CASSRRDGKRTQYF
TRBV10-3	CAISFGRPTDTQYF
TRBV4-1	CASSSPGRTFDGYTF
TRBV13	CASSLFNVLGANSPLHF
TRBV6-6	CASSSSTGFGNTEAFF
TRBV30	CAFRLAGGQYNEQFF
TRBV15	CATSRERGQTLYGYTF
TRBV4-3	CASSLSRVSGANVLTF
TRBV2	CASVPRDVGAEAFF
TRBV5-1	CASSTAALSGNTIYF
TRBV11-3	CASTGFSGNTIYF